The sequence of this TCR beta chain was determined in a study of Ad26.COV2.S vaccination and SARS-CoV-2 variants. Study information: By the intramuscular route, Ad26.COV2.S was given once, or twice 56 days apart. Findings and limits, study-wide: Higher spike-specific TCR breadth was found in vaccine recipients than in placebo recipients. It was found that vaccine and placebo recipients had similar non-spike TCR breadth.

A note on this clone: Its antigen remains unidentified.

The CDR3 covers 12 residues. V lost 6 bases, J lost 6 bases, and 5 bases stayed unmatched. Germline CDR1 reads SQVTM; CDR2 reads ANQGSEA. Treatment denoted: some 19 received Ad26.COV2.S at low or high dose, single or two shots; 5 received placebo; per-sample allocation not given. Repertoires come from day 63 after the first vaccine or placebo injection. Expression of Wuhan-strain SARS-CoV-2 spike came from the Ad26 vector that formed the vaccine. Data came from immunoSEQ multiplex PCR; TCRdb stores just in-frame clones and leaves some out. The repertoire holds approximately 400,000 clones, with around 84% as singletons.

The chain joins TRBV29-1 to TRBJ2-1, with 7 bases lining up with TRBD1. This clonotype was obtained from a person aged 18-65 years who received the Ad26.COV2.S COVID-19 vaccine or a placebo. The sample consisted of peripheral blood, taken in a trial of Ad26.COV2.S vaccine versus placebo. CDR3 region: CSVKRGPNEQFF. The CDR3 DNA is TGCAGCGTCAAAAGGGGGCCCAATGAGCAGTTCTTC.